One sample yielded the 23 T cell receptor beta chains listed below, sequenced in a study of OX40 agonist ivuxolimab in advanced cancers. Library preparation was by the immunoSEQ multiplex PCR assay. TCRdb re-hosts the immuneACCESS table, in-frame sequences only. Its copies lack some clones; in the studies checked, an unresolved V gene accounts for under half of them, and the cause for the rest is not known. Within this sample are about 19,000 clones, with around two thirds of them counted one time only. The top ten clones comprise more than 9.5% of the sample. Specimen: CD4+ or CD8+ T cells sorted from blood, collected in a trial of the OX40 agonist ivuxolimab. These receptors came from an adult with an advanced solid tumor such as melanoma, head and neck, liver or kidney cancer.

This clone was seen once. This sequence joins TRBV19 and TRBJ1-5; D not certain. In germline, CDR1 is LNHDA, CDR2 SQIVND (reference sequence). The CDR3 extends over 15 amino acids. The V gene lost 5 bases and the J gene lost 0 bases, with 11 bases spanning the gap. The CDR3 region is CASSFFSGSNQPQHF. The CDR3 nucleotides read TGTGCCAGTAGTTTCTTCTCAGGTAGCAATCAGCCCCAGCATTTT.

This chain joins TRBV29-1 and TRBJ1-2; D remains unclear. The CDR3 has 13 amino acids. V shed 2 bases and J shed 4 bases, with 11 bases lying between them. CDR1 SQVTM and CDR2 ANQGSEA come from the germline V gene. CDR3 sequence (DNA): TGCAGCGTTGAATTAGTCGGAGCCTATGGCTACACCTTC. Translated: CSVELVGAYGYTF.

This clone was seen at least ten times. This chain uses TRBV6-5 with TRBJ2-7, with D unresolved. V lost 4 bases, J lost 3 bases, and 10 bases lay in between. The CDR3 length is 13 residues. From germline, CDR1 is MNHEY and CDR2 SVGAGI. Here the CDR3 reads CASSSLLVYEQYF. The CDR3, as DNA: TGTGCCAGCAGTTCCTTATTAGTCTACGAGCAGTACTTC.

This chain uses TRBV6-5 with TRBJ2-3; 12 bases are shared with TRBD2. Trimming cost V 2 bases and J 1 base; bases outside gene matches: 1. The CDR3 is 16 residues long. Germline V gene lookup returns CDR1 MNHEY and CDR2 SVGAGI. This CDR3 reads CASSYPSGGGTDTQYF. The CDR3 coding sequence is TGTGCCAGCAGTTACCCTAGCGGGGGGGGCACAGATACGCAGTATTTT.

This chain uses TRBV9 with TRBJ2-1, with 9 bases fitting TRBD2. The CDR3 loop spans 15 amino acids. J lost 7 bases, V lost 0 bases, and 5 bases had no gene match. Germline lookup yields CDR1 SGDLS and CDR2 YYNGEE. CDR3 DNA sequence: TGTGCCAGCAGCGTAGGGATAGCGGGAGTGAATGAGCAGTTCTTC. Protein sequence: CASSVGIAGVNEQFF.

By sample share, this clone is medium-sized. The V gene is TRBV6-1, the J gene TRBJ2-7, with D perhaps matching TRBD1 or TRBD2 (5 bases each). CDR3 length: 15 residues. Germline V gene lookup returns CDR1 MNHNS and CDR2 SASEGT. The V end was cut by 2 bases, the J end by 2 bases, with 13 bases between. The CDR3 DNA sequence: TGTGCCAGCAGTGAACAGGGATCGGGGACCTACGAGCAGTACTTC. Translated: CASSEQGSGTYEQYF.

The chain uses TRBV4-1 and TRBJ1-1; 7 nucleotides agree with TRBD1. The CDR3 spans 14 residues. Losses at the gene ends were 2 bases for V and 4 bases for J; bases not matched to a gene: 4. CDR1 is MGHRA, CDR2 YSYEKL, per germline. The CDR3: CASSQTSGGTEAFF. CDR3 nucleotide sequence: TGCGCCAGCAGCCAAACTTCAGGGGGCACTGAAGCTTTCTTT.

The chain couples TRBV9 to TRBJ2-3; D might be TRBD1 (6 bases). Germline lookup yields CDR1 SGDLS and CDR2 YYNGEE. The CDR3 is 16 amino acids. V lost 3 bases, J lost 0 bases, and 14 bases lay in between. Here the CDR3 DNA reads TGTGCCAGCAGCGATGAGGGACACACTAGCACAGATACGCAGTATTTT. It encodes CASSDEGHTSTDTQYF. Full variable domain (rest looked up from reference TRBV9 and TRBJ2-3): DSGVTQTPKHLITATGQRVTLRCSPRSGDLSVYWYQQSLDQGLQFLIQYYNGEERAKGNILERFSAQQFPDLHSELNLSSLELGDSALYFCASSDEGHTSTDTQYFGPGTRLTVL.

This chain connects TRBV15 to TRBJ2-5; 11 bases line up with TRBD2. The germline CDR1 and CDR2 sequences are LNHNV and YYDKDF (reference sequence). Trimming at V came to 4 bases and at J to 1 base, leaving 5 bases not matched to a gene. The CDR3 is 16 amino acids. CDR3 in DNA: TGTGCCACCAGCATAGGTAGCGGGGGGGTCCAAGAGACCCAGTACTTC. Protein product: CATSIGSGGVQETQYF.

The chain has TRBV7-2 and TRBJ1-5; D is unclear. Germline CDR1 and CDR2: SGHTA and FQGNSA. V was cut by 1 base and J by 8 bases, with 9 bases left in between. The CDR3 length is 13 residues. The CDR3 reads CASSLGFGEPQHF. The DNA of the CDR3 is TGTGCCAGCAGCTTAGGTTTCGGGGAGCCCCAGCATTTT.

This sequence joins TRBV10-3 and TRBJ1-3, with 7 nucleotides matching TRBD1. The germline gives CDR1 ENHRY, CDR2 SYGVKD. The trim removed 2 bases at V and 0 bases at J, leaving 4 bases unmatched. The CDR3 covers 16 residues. CDR3 region: CAISERDSGSGNTIYF. CDR3 bases: TGTGCCATCAGTGAGCGGGACAGCGGCTCTGGAAACACCATATATTTT.

This clone came up a few times. This rearrangement joins TRBV5-6 to TRBJ2-7; D call uncertain. Per the germline V gene, CDR1 is SGHDT and CDR2 is YYEEEE. Trimming removed 4 bases from V and 0 bases from J, with 8 bases in between. The CDR3 is made up of 13 amino acids. In nucleotides, the CDR3 is TGTGCCAGCAGCGCGGATATCTCCTACGAGCAGTACTTC. This sequence encodes CASSADISYEQYF. The full variable domain, rest sourced from reference TRBV5-6 and TRBJ2-7, is DAGVTQSPTHLIKTRGQQVTLRCSPKSGHDTVSWYQQALGQGPQFIFQYYEEEERQRGNFPDRFSGHQFPNYSSELNVNALLLGDSALYLCASSADISYEQYFGPGTRLTVT.

This sequence joins TRBV7-9 and TRBJ2-7, with TRBD1 matching 9 bases. V lost 5 bases, J lost 0 bases, and 5 bases stayed unmatched. CDR3 length: 15 amino acids. Germline V gene lookup returns CDR1 SEHNR and CDR2 FQNEAQ (reference sequence). CDR3 protein: CASSLGTGNSYEQYF. The CDR3 DNA reads as TGTGCCAGCAGCCTAGGGACAGGGAACTCCTACGAGCAGTACTTC. The full variable domain, in which reference TRBV7-9 and TRBJ2-7 provide the parts outside the CDR3, is DTGVSQNPRHKITKRGQNVTFRCDPISEHNRLYWYRQTLGQGPEFLTYFQNEAQLEKSRLLSDRFSAERPKGSFSTLEIQRTEQGDSAMYLCASSLGTGNSYEQYFGPGTRLTVT.

With respect to this clone: At one boundary the junction diverges from the germline segment, which might be a read error. This chain uses TRBV7-7 with TRBJ2-5; the D call may be TRBD1 or TRBD2 (5 bases each). The V gene's germline CDR1 is SSHAT and CDR2 FNYEAQ (reference sequence). The CDR3 runs to 16 residues. The CDR3, as DNA: TGTGCTAGCAGCCCCTTTAGGGACCTGAGCCGGGAGACCCAGTACTTC. It encodes CASSPFRDLSRETQYF.

J is TRBJ2-3 and V is TRBV7-9; TRBD1 matches 8 bases. Germline CDR1 is SEHNR and CDR2 is FQNEAQ (reference sequence). The CDR3 is made up of 12 amino acids. V dropped 1 base and J dropped 12; count of bases not matched to a gene: 3. The CDR3 region is CASSLGDRRQYF. The CDR3 DNA is TGTGCCAGCAGCTTAGGGGACAGGCGACAGTATTTT.

The chain recombines TRBV5-1 with TRBJ1-1, with D perhaps matching TRBD1 (6 bases). Trimming shortened V by 3 bases and J by 0 bases, and 18 bases separated the two germline ends. Germline V lookup: CDR1 SGHRS, CDR2 YFSETQ. The CDR3 extends over 17 amino acids. The CDR3 nucleotides read TGCGCCAGCAGCTCTCCTCGACAGGTTGATATGAACACTGAAGCTTTCTTT. Translation: CASSSPRQVDMNTEAFF.

CDR3 in amino acids: CASSTTGYEQYF. CDR3 in DNA: TGTGCCAGCAGCACGACAGGGTACGAGCAGTACTTC. The rearrangement uses TRBV11-2 and TRBJ2-7, with TRBD1 matching 7 bases. The CDR3 totals 12 residues. Trimming removed 5 bases from V and 4 bases from J; junction bases left unmatched: 2. The germline V gene has CDR1 SGHAT and CDR2 FQNNGV.

This clone was observed at least ten times. This chain connects TRBV5-1 to TRBJ1-1, with D possibly being TRBD1 (5 bases). Germline CDR1 and CDR2: SGHRS and YFSETQ. The CDR3 runs to 19 residues. V gave up 0 bases and J gave up 3 bases, with 24 bases separating them. In DNA, the CDR3 is TGCGCCAGCAGCTTGGCCGAAACTAGAGTGGCAGGGTCGCACACTGAAGCTTTCTTT. It specifies CASSLAETRVAGSHTEAFF.

In this sample, this clone turned up a few times. V gene TRBV13 combines with J gene TRBJ2-1; D is uncertain. CDR1 and CDR2 (germline): PRHDT, FYEKMQ (reference sequence). The CDR3 is made up of 13 amino acids. V lost 3 bases to trimming and J lost 7 bases, with 10 bases between them. CDR3 DNA sequence: TGTGCCAGCAGCTTGGAGTACCAAAATGAGCAGTTCTTC. It codes for CASSLEYQNEQFF.

This clone was counted only a few times. The chain has TRBV19 and TRBJ2-7, with D unclear. The V end lost 1 base, the J end lost 0 bases, and 7 bases lay between the germline ends. The CDR3 has 14 residues. Germline-derived CDR1 and CDR2 are LNHDA and SQIVND (reference sequence). CDR3 nucleotides: TGTGCCAGTAGTATAGGCAGTACCTCCTACGAGCAGTACTTC. Translation gives CASSIGSTSYEQYF.

V gene TRBV27 combines with J gene TRBJ2-1; TRBD2 matches at 7 bases. CDR3 length: 14 amino acids. Germline values: CDR1 MNHEY, CDR2 SMNVEV (reference sequence). With 7 bases clipped from V and 4 bases from J, the junction kept 7 bases outside the gene matches. The CDR3 sequence is CASTPGGAYNEQFF. The DNA for the CDR3 is TGTGCCAGCACCCCGGGGGGTGCTTACAATGAGCAGTTCTTC.

The gene calls are TRBV28 and TRBJ2-1, with a possible D match to TRBD1 (6 bases). Germline CDR1 MDHEN, CDR2 SYDVKM. Between the trimmed V and J ends, which lost 9 bases and 7 bases, there was a span of 25 bases. There are 16 residues in the CDR3. The chain's CDR3 is CASTKPRLRGRNEQFF. The CDR3 DNA follows: TGTGCCAGTACAAAACCCCGTCTCAGGGGACGGAATGAGCAGTTCTTC.

V gene TRBV13 combines with J gene TRBJ2-1, with 14 positions matching TRBD2. Germline V gene sequence: CDR1 PRHDT, CDR2 FYEKMQ (reference sequence). V lost 4 bases to trimming and J lost 8 bases; unmatched junction nucleotides: 4. The CDR3 loop spans 15 amino acids. The CDR3 sequence is CASSSGTSGGDEQFF. As DNA, the CDR3 is TGTGCCAGCAGCTCGGGGACTAGCGGGGGAGATGAGCAGTTCTTC.